One and the same sample provided the 14 T cell receptor beta chains below, sequenced in a study of OX40 agonist ivuxolimab in advanced cancers. Profiling relied on immunoSEQ multiplex PCR, and the TCRdb table lists in-frame clones only, not all of them. The sample yields some 83,000 clones, roughly 84% seen once. The sample here was CD4+ or CD8+ T cells sorted from blood, taken in a trial of the OX40 agonist ivuxolimab. These receptors all stem from an adult with an advanced solid tumor such as melanoma, head and neck, liver or kidney cancer.

The genes are TRBV29-1 and TRBJ2-7; perhaps TRBD1 as D (5 bases). Between the trimmed V and J ends, which lost 1 base and 3 bases, there was a span of 10 bases. This CDR3 region has 13 residues. Germline lookup yields CDR1 SQVTM and CDR2 ANQGSEA. The CDR3 loop is CSVEGRQGYEQYF. The CDR3 DNA follows: TGCAGCGTTGAAGGGCGGCAGGGCTACGAGCAGTACTTC.

This rearrangement joins TRBV30 to TRBJ2-2; TRBD1 aligns across 7 bases. The CDR3 has 13 amino acids. Germline CDR1 reads GTSNPN; CDR2 reads SVGIG (reference sequence). With 3 bases clipped from V and 6 bases from J, the junction kept 4 bases outside the gene matches. As DNA, the CDR3 is TGTGCCTGGAGAAGGCAGGGGGCCGGGGAGCTGTTTTTT. Its translation: CAWRRQGAGELFF.

This chain joins TRBV7-9 and TRBJ1-2, with TRBD1 matching over 7 bases. This CDR3 comprises 14 residues. With V trimmed by 4 bases and J by 6 bases, 8 bases remained unmatched. Per the germline V gene, CDR1 is SEHNR and CDR2 is FQNEAQ (reference sequence). CDR3 residues: CASSYQGGRDGYTF. In DNA, the CDR3 is TGTGCCAGCAGCTACCAGGGGGGGCGCGATGGCTACACCTTC.

V gene TRBV5-8 combines with J gene TRBJ2-2, with a weak D call TRBD2 (6 bases). CDR1 SGHTS and CDR2 YDEGEE come from the germline V gene. The CDR3 is 16 amino acids. With 4 bases removed from V and 6 bases from J, the gap between germline ends came to 19 bases. The CDR3 spells CASSHVTSTRAGELFF. In DNA, the CDR3 is TGTGCCAGCAGCCACGTGACTAGTACTCGGGCCGGGGAGCTGTTTTTT.

The gene calls are TRBV7-9 and TRBJ2-5; 9 bases line up with TRBD1. This CDR3 region has 14 residues. V lost 5 bases and J lost 5; bases outside the gene matches: 6. Looked up from germline, CDR1 is SEHNR and CDR2 is FQNEAQ (reference sequence). The CDR3 is CASSTWDRVETQYF. The CDR3 bases are TGTGCCAGCAGCACCTGGGACAGGGTTGAGACCCAGTACTTC.

In this sample, this clone turned up a few times. CDR3 DNA sequence: TGTGCCAGCAGTAAAGGGGGCAACACTGAAGCTTTCTTT. Its translation is CASSKGGNTEAFF. The V gene is TRBV2, the J gene TRBJ1-1; 7 bases are shared with TRBD1. Germline values: CDR1 SNHLY, CDR2 FYNNEI. This CDR3 region has 13 residues. V shed 5 bases and J 2 bases; nucleotides not matched to a gene: 2.

V gene TRBV12-2 combines with J gene TRBJ2-7; the table gives TRBD2 as D, unverified against the DNA. TRBV12-2 is a listed pseudogene. The CDR3 runs to 15 residues. The CDR3 coding sequence is TGTGCAAGTCGCTTAGCGGTCTACAGAGGGAGAGGGCAGTACTTC. Its protein is CASRLAVYRGRGQYF.

The chain is built from TRBV5-1 and TRBJ2-3, with 8 positions matching TRBD2. With 4 bases clipped from V and 2 bases from J, the junction kept 9 bases outside the gene matches. The CDR3 is 16 residues long. Per the germline V gene, CDR1 is SGHRS and CDR2 is YFSETQ. CDR3 in amino acids: CASSLQREWHTDTQYF. CDR3 nucleotides: TGCGCCAGCAGCCTTCAGCGGGAGTGGCACACAGATACGCAGTATTTT.

V usage is TRBV6-6 and J usage is TRBJ2-7; 7 bases match TRBD1. CDR3 length: 12 residues. Germline CDR1 reads MNHNY; CDR2 reads SVGAGI (reference sequence). Trimming took 4 bases from V and 6 from J; bases not matched to a gene: 3. The CDR3 nucleotides read TGTGCCAGCAGTTTGCCAGGGGGCGAGCAGTACTTC. Translation: CASSLPGGEQYF.

In its sample, this clone was seen a few times. V gene TRBV30 combines with J gene TRBJ2-7, with 8 bases identical to TRBD2. J was trimmed by 1 base and V by 3 bases; bases with no gene match: 8. The CDR3 is made up of 15 amino acids. Germline V gene data show CDR1 as GTSNPN and CDR2 as SVGIG (reference sequence). The CDR3 DNA sequence: TGTGCCTGGAGAACCTCTAGCGGGTTTTCCTACGAGCAGTACTTC. This sequence encodes CAWRTSSGFSYEQYF. Complete variable domain (other parts from reference TRBV30 and TRBJ2-7): SQTIHQWPATLVQPVGSPLSLECTVEGTSNPNLYWYRQAAGRGLQLLFYSVGIGQISSEVPQNLSASRPQDRQFILSSKKLLLSDSGFYLCAWRTSSGFSYEQYFGPGTRLTVT.

This clone was detected once. Here the CDR3 reads CASSIEETSYGYTF. DNA for the CDR3: TGTGCCAGTAGTATAGAGGAGACAAGCTATGGCTACACCTTC. The V and J genes are TRBV19 and TRBJ1-2; D is unclear. Germline lookup yields CDR1 LNHDA and CDR2 SQIVND (reference sequence). The CDR3 extends over 14 amino acids. Deletions cut 0 bases from V and 4 bases from J, with 9 bases between.

Points on this clone: The sample holds other DNA sequences that translate to the same CDR3. The gene calls are TRBV4-1 and TRBJ2-3; the D is unclear. Deletions cut 0 bases from V and 6 bases from J, with 7 bases between. Per the germline V gene, CDR1 is MGHRA and CDR2 is YSYEKL. There are 13 residues in the CDR3. CDR3 protein: CASSQERTDTQYF. Here the CDR3 DNA reads TGCGCCAGCAGCCAAGAACGGACGGATACGCAGTATTTT.

The rearrangement uses TRBV6-1 and TRBJ1-6; D unresolved. V was cut by 6 bases and J by 4 bases, with 10 bases left in between. The CDR3 extends over 14 amino acids. From germline, CDR1 is MNHNS and CDR2 SASEGT. CDR3 residues: CASREVGYNSPLHF. CDR3 bases: TGTGCCAGCAGGGAGGTGGGATATAATTCACCCCTCCACTTT.

This clone was seen only once. V gene TRBV19 combines with J gene TRBJ1-1; D is unresolved. Germline CDR1 LNHDA, CDR2 SQIVND (reference sequence). The CDR3 contains 15 residues. Between the trimmed V and J ends, which lost 5 bases and 1 base, there was a span of 14 bases. Written as DNA, the CDR3 is TGTGCCAGTAGTCATGATCGGCGCTCGAACACTGAAGCTTTCTTT. Its protein product is CASSHDRRSNTEAFF.